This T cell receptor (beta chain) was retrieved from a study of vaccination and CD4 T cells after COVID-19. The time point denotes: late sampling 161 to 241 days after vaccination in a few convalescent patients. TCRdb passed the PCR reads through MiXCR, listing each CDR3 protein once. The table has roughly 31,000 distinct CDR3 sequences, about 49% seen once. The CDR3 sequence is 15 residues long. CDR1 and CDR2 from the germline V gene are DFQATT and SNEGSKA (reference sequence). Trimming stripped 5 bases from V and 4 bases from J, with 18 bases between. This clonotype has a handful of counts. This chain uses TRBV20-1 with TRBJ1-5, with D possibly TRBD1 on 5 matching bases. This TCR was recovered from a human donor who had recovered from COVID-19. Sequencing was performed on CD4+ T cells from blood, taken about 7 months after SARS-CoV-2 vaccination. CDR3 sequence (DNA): TGCAGTGCTCGCCGGCCACAGGAGGGGAATCAGCCCCAGCATTTT. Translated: CSARRPQEGNQPQHF.